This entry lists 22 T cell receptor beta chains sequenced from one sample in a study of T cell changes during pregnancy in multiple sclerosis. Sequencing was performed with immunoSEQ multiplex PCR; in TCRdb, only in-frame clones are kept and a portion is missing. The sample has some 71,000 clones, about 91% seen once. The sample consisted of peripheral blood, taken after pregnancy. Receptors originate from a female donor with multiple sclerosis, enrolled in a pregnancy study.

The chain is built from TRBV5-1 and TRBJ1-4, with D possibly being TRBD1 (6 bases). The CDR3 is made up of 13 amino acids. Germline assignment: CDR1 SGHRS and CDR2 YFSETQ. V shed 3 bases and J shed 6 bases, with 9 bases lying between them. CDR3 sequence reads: CASSSSGDEKLFF. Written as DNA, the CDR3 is TGCGCCAGCAGCTCTTCAGGGGATGAAAAACTGTTTTTT.

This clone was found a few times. CDR3 amino acids: CASKGQWPDTQYF. The DNA for the CDR3 is TGTGCCAGCAAGGGACAATGGCCAGATACGCAGTATTTT. The chain links TRBV25-1 to TRBJ2-3; maybe TRBD1 (6 bases). This CDR3 has 13 residues. CDR1 is MGHDK and CDR2 is SYGVNS in the germline V gene. Trimming cost V 7 bases and J 4 bases, with 12 bases left between them.

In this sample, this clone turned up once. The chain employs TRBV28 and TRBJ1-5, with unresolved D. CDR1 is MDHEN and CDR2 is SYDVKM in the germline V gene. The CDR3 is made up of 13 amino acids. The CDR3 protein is CCVGAYSNQPQHF. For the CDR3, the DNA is TGTTGTGTCGGAGCTTATAGCAATCAGCCCCAGCATTTT.

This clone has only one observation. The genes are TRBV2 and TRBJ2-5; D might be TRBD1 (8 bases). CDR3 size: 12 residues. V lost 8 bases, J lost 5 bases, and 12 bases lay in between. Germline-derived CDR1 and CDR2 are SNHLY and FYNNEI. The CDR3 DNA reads TGTGCCAGCGACAGGGGAGGGGAGACCCAGTACTTC. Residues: CASDRGGETQYF. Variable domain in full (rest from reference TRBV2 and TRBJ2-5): EPEVTQTPSHQVTQMGQEVILRCVPISNHLYFYWYRQILGQKVEFLVSFYNNEISEKSEIFDDQFSVERPDGSNFTLKIRSTKLEDSAMYFCASDRGGETQYFGPGTRLLVL.

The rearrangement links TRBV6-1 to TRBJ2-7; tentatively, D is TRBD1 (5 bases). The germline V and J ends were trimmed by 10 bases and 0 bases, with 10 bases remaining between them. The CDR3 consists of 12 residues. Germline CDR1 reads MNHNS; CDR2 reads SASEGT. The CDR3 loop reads CATLDNSYEQYF. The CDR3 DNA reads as TGTGCCACCCTGGACAACTCCTACGAGCAGTACTTC.

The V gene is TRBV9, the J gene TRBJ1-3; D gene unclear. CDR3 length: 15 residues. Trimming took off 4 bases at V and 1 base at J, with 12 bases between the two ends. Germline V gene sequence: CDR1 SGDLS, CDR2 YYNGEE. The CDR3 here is CASSPDLGSGNTIYF. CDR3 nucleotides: TGTGCCAGCAGCCCAGACCTAGGTTCTGGAAACACCATATATTTT.

The CDR3 DNA follows: TGTGCCAGCAGCTATGGGAGCGGCAATCAGCCCCAGCATTTT. Amino acids: CASSYGSGNQPQHF. The chain is built from TRBV7-9 and TRBJ1-5; D is ambiguous. The V gene lost 4 bases and the J gene lost 2 bases, with 9 bases spanning the gap. There are 14 residues in the CDR3. The germline V gene has CDR1 SEHNR and CDR2 FQNEAQ (reference sequence).

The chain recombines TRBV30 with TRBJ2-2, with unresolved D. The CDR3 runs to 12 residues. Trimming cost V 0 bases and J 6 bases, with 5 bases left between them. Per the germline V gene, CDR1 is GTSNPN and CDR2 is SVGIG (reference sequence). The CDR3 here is CAWSVLSGELFF. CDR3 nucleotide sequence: TGTGCCTGGAGTGTACTCTCCGGGGAGCTGTTTTTT. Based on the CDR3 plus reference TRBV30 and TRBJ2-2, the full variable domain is SQTIHQWPATLVQPVGSPLSLECTVEGTSNPNLYWYRQAAGRGLQLLFYSVGIGQISSEVPQNLSASRPQDRQFILSSKKLLLSDSGFYLCAWSVLSGELFFGEGSRLTVL.

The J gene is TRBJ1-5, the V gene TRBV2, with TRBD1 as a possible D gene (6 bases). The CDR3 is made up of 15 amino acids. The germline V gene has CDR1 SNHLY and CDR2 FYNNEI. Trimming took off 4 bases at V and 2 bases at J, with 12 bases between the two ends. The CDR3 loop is CASSVGRGGNQPQHF. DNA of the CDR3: TGTGCCAGCAGTGTGGGCAGGGGTGGCAATCAGCCCCAGCATTTT.

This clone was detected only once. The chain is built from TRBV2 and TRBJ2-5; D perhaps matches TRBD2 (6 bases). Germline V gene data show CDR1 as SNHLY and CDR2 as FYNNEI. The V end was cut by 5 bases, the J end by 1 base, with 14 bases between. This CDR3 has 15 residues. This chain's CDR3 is CASSRGGGPQETQYF. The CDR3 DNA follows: TGTGCCAGCAGTAGGGGAGGCGGGCCCCAAGAGACCCAGTACTTC.

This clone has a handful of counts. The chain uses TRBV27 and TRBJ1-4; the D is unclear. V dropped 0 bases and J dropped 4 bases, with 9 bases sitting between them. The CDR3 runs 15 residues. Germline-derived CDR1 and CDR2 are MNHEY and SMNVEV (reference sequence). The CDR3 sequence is CASSLSWQINEKLFF. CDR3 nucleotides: TGTGCCAGCAGTTTATCATGGCAGATTAATGAAAAACTGTTTTTT.

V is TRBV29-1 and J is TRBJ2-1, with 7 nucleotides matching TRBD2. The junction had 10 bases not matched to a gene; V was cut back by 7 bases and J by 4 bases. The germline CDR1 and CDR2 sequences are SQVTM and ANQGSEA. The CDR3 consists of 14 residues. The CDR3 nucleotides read TGCAGCGCGTCCCTACTAGCGACGTACAATGAGCAGTTCTTC. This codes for CSASLLATYNEQFF.

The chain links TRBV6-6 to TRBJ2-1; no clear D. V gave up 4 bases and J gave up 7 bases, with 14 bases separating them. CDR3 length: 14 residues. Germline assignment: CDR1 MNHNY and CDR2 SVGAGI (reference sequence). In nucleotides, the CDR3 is TGTGCCAGCAGTTCGCCGGGTAGTCAGAATGAGCAGTTCTTC. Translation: CASSSPGSQNEQFF.

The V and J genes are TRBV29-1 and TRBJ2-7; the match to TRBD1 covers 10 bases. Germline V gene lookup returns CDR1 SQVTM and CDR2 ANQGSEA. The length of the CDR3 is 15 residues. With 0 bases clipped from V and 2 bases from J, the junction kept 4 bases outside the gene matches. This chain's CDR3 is CSVEDPGQGAYEQYF. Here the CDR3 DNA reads TGCAGCGTTGAAGATCCAGGACAGGGGGCCTACGAGCAGTACTTC.

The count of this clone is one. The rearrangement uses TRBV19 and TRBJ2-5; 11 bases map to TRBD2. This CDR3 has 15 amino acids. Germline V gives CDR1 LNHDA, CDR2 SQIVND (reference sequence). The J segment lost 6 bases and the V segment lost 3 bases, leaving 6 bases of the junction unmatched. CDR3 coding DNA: TGTGCCAGTAGTATGACTAGCGGGACTTATCAGACCCAGTACTTC. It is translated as CASSMTSGTYQTQYF.

Written as DNA, the CDR3 is TGCGCCAGCAGCCAATCAGACAGAGGCTATGGCTACACCTTC. This gives the protein CASSQSDRGYGYTF. The V gene is TRBV4-3, the J gene TRBJ1-2; weak D call: TRBD1 (5 bases). V dropped 2 bases and J dropped 4 bases, with 11 bases sitting between them. CDR1 and CDR2 from the germline V gene are LGHNA and YSLEER. CDR3 length equals 14 residues.

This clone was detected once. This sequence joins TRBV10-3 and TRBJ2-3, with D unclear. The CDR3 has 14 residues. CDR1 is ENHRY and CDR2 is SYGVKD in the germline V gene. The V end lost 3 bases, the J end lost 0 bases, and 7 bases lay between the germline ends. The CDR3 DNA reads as TGTGCCATCAGTGATAGTCGGAGCACAGATACGCAGTATTTT. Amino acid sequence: CAISDSRSTDTQYF.

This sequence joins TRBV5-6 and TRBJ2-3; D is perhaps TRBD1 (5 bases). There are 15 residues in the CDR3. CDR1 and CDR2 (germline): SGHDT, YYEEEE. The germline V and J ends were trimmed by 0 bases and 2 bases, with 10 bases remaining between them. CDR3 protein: CASSLVYRSTDTQYF. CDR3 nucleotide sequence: TGTGCCAGCAGCTTGGTTTACAGGTCCACAGATACGCAGTATTTT.

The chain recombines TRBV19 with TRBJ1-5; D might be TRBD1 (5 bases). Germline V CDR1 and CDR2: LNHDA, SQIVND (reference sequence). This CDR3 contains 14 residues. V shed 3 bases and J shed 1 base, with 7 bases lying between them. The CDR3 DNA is TGTGCCAGTAGTATCCGACAGAGCAATCAGCCCCAGCATTTT. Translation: CASSIRQSNQPQHF.

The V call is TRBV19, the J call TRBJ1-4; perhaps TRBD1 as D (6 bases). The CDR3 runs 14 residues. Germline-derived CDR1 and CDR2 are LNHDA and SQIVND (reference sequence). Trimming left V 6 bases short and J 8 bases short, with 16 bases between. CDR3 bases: TGTGCCAGTAGGAGGACAGCTGGAGGAGAAAAACTGTTTTTT. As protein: CASRRTAGGEKLFF.

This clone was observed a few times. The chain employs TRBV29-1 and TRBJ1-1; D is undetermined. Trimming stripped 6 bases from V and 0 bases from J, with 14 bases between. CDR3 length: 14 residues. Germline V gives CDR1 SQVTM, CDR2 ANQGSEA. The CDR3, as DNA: TGCAGCGTCCTCCGTGCAGGTTTGAACACTGAAGCTTTCTTT. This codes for CSVLRAGLNTEAFF. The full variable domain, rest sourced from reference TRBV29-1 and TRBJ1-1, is SAVISQKPSRDICQRGTSLTIQCQVDSQVTMMFWYRQQPGQSLTLIATANQGSEATYESGFVIDKFPISRPNLTFSTLTVSNMSPEDSSIYLCSVLRAGLNTEAFFGQGTRLTVV.

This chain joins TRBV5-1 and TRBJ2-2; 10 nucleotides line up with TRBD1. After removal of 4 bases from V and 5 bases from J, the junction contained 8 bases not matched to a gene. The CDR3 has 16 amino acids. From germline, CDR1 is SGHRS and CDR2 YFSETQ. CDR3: CASSITGTGETGELFF. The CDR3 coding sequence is TGCGCCAGCAGCATAACCGGGACAGGGGAAACCGGGGAGCTGTTTTTT.